These 9 T cell receptor beta chains share one sample of origin, sequenced in a study of cytomegalovirus exposure and HLA in healthy donors. Primers: 60 Vbeta forward and 13 Jbeta reverse. Some clones are missing from TCRdb's copy, which holds only in-frame ones; the method was immunoSEQ multiplex PCR. Of around 95,000 clones detected, roughly four fifths appear once; the ten largest clones hold 3% to 4%. Source material: PBMCs. These receptors all come from a man aged 25 to 40 in good health and CMV-seropositive.

The chain links TRBV10-3 to TRBJ2-2, with D perhaps TRBD2 (6 bases). CDR1 is ENHRY, CDR2 SYGVKD, per germline. Trimming took off 0 bases at V and 6 bases at J, with 8 bases between the two ends. The CDR3 spans 14 residues. The CDR3 loop is CAISESRGPGELFF. CDR3 in DNA: TGTGCCATCAGTGAGTCGCGGGGTCCCGGGGAGCTGTTTTTT.

This chain joins TRBV11-3 and TRBJ2-1; 7 bases line up with TRBD2. The CDR3 contains 16 residues. Germline V gives CDR1 SGHNT, CDR2 YENEEA. V lost 1 base to trimming and J lost 0 bases; unmatched junction nucleotides: 3. This CDR3 is CASSLGGTTSYNEQFF. CDR3 in DNA: TGTGCCAGCAGCTTAGGCGGGACTACCTCCTACAATGAGCAGTTCTTC.

The CDR3 spells CASSIQGANTGELFF. CDR3 DNA sequence: TGTGCCAGCAGCATACAGGGGGCGAACACCGGGGAGCTGTTTTTT. This chain uses TRBV6-4 with TRBJ2-2; 8 bases fit TRBD1. V shed 6 bases, J shed 0 bases, and the junction held 3 bases outside the gene matches. Germline V gene lookup returns CDR1 MRHNA and CDR2 SNTAGT. CDR3 size: 15 residues.

Here the CDR3 DNA reads TGTGCCAGCTCACCCCCCAGACTAGCGGGGAGAGGGGATACGCAGTATTTT. Protein sequence: CASSPPRLAGRGDTQYF. The chain recombines TRBV18 with TRBJ2-3, with 11 bases fitting TRBD2. V trimming: 3 bases; J trimming: 6 bases; junction bases outside the gene matches: 11. This CDR3 spans 17 amino acids. The germline V gene has CDR1 KGHSH and CDR2 LQKENI.

The chain carries TRBV13 and TRBJ1-1; TRBD1 might be the D (5 bases). The germline V and J ends were trimmed by 4 bases and 1 base, with 16 bases remaining between them. From germline, CDR1 is PRHDT and CDR2 FYEKMQ (reference sequence). CDR3 size: 16 residues. The CDR3 nucleotides are TGTGCCAGCAGCTCTCAATGGCGGGGCGAGAACACTGAAGCTTTCTTT. This codes for CASSSQWRGENTEAFF.

The chain is built from TRBV15 and TRBJ2-3; D is ambiguous. Per the germline V gene, CDR1 is LNHNV and CDR2 is YYDKDF (reference sequence). CDR3 length: 14 amino acids. V shed 3 bases and J shed 5 bases, with 12 bases lying between them. This chain's CDR3 is CATSRITLGDTQYF. For the CDR3, the DNA is TGTGCCACCAGCAGGATCACCCTAGGAGATACGCAGTATTTT.

The chain joins TRBV5-6 to TRBJ1-1, with D uncertain. Trimming took off 2 bases at V and 1 base at J, with 6 bases between the two ends. Germline V gene sequence: CDR1 SGHDT, CDR2 YYEEEE. This CDR3 spans 13 amino acids. The CDR3: CASSFNTNTEAFF. The CDR3 DNA sequence: TGTGCCAGCAGCTTCAACACGAACACTGAAGCTTTCTTT. Combining the CDR3 with reference TRBV5-6 and TRBJ1-1 gives the whole variable domain DAGVTQSPTHLIKTRGQQVTLRCSPKSGHDTVSWYQQALGQGPQFIFQYYEEEERQRGNFPDRFSGHQFPNYSSELNVNALLLGDSALYLCASSFNTNTEAFFGQGTRLTVV.

The chain is built from TRBV7-9 and TRBJ2-1; possible D gene TRBD2, 6 bases. V lost 7 bases to trimming and J lost 0 bases, with 16 bases between them. CDR1 is SEHNR, CDR2 FQNEAQ, per germline (reference sequence). The CDR3 is made up of 16 amino acids. This chain's CDR3 is CASTGVGGSSYNEQFF. In DNA, the CDR3 is TGTGCCAGCACCGGGGTGGGAGGATCCTCCTACAATGAGCAGTTCTTC. Combining the CDR3 with reference TRBV7-9 and TRBJ2-1 gives the whole variable domain DTGVSQNPRHKITKRGQNVTFRCDPISEHNRLYWYRQTLGQGPEFLTYFQNEAQLEKSRLLSDRFSAERPKGSFSTLEIQRTEQGDSAMYLCASTGVGGSSYNEQFFGPGTRLTVL.

J is TRBJ2-1 and V is TRBV4-2, with 10 bases lining up with TRBD2. After removal of 4 bases from V and 4 bases from J, the junction contained 10 bases not matched to a gene. This CDR3 has 17 amino acids. Germline V gene sequence: CDR1 LGHNA, CDR2 YNFKEQ. The CDR3 sequence: CASSPEGAGGRYNEQFF. As DNA, the CDR3 is TGTGCCAGCAGCCCGGAGGGAGCGGGAGGGCGGTACAATGAGCAGTTCTTC.